The 15 T cell receptor beta chains listed next were all sequenced from one sample in a study of cytomegalovirus exposure and HLA in healthy donors. It was with 60 Vbeta and 13 Jbeta primers that the PCR ran. Sequencing was performed with immunoSEQ multiplex PCR; in TCRdb, only in-frame clones are kept and a portion is missing. The sample yields 150,000 to 200,000 clones, around 77% seen once. The sample was PBMCs. These receptors were collected from a woman aged 25-40 years in good health and CMV-seropositive.

The chain carries TRBV9 and TRBJ1-2; the match to TRBD1 covers 7 bases. Germline assignment: CDR1 SGDLS and CDR2 YYNGEE. The J segment lost 6 bases and the V segment lost 2 bases, leaving 7 bases of the junction unmatched. The CDR3 runs to 14 residues. CDR3 in amino acids: CASSVRGLWDGYTF. Written as DNA, the CDR3 is TGTGCCAGCAGCGTTAGGGGGCTGTGGGATGGCTACACCTTC.

The chain couples TRBV28 to TRBJ1-4; tentatively, D is TRBD1 (6 bases). This CDR3 has 15 residues. Trimming removed 4 bases from V and 7 bases from J, with 16 bases in between. Germline-derived CDR1 and CDR2 are MDHEN and SYDVKM. CDR3 amino acids: CASSSRDIGGEKLFF. The CDR3, as DNA: TGTGCCAGCAGTTCCCGGGACATCGGTGGTGAAAAACTGTTTTTT.

The genes are TRBV28 and TRBJ1-2, with a possible D match to TRBD1 (5 bases). Germline V gene data show CDR1 as MDHEN and CDR2 as SYDVKM. Deletions cut 3 bases from V and 8 bases from J, with 16 bases between. This CDR3 comprises 14 residues. This chain's CDR3 is CASSLRDRPNGYTF. The CDR3 nucleotides are TGTGCCAGCAGTTTGCGGGACCGCCCCAACGGCTACACCTTC.

V and J are TRBV9 and TRBJ2-1; D is possibly TRBD2 (6 bases). Germline V gene sequence: CDR1 SGDLS, CDR2 YYNGEE. This CDR3 is 20 amino acids long. V shed 0 bases and J shed 6 bases, with 28 bases lying between them. The CDR3 loop is CASSVEAFVAGNQKGNEQFF. DNA of the CDR3: TGTGCCAGCAGCGTAGAGGCCTTTGTGGCGGGAAATCAAAAAGGCAATGAGCAGTTCTTC.

The chain combines TRBV5-4 with TRBJ1-1, with 7 nucleotides matching TRBD1. Trimming cost V 4 bases and J 0 bases; bases outside gene matches: 6. Germline assignment: CDR1 SGHNT and CDR2 YYREEE (reference sequence). The CDR3 loop spans 15 amino acids. The CDR3 DNA is TGTGCCAGCAGCCCAGGGACAGTCATGAACACTGAAGCTTTCTTT. It is translated as CASSPGTVMNTEAFF.

This clone is a singleton in its sample. The same CDR3 arises from other DNA sequences in this sample as well. The chain couples TRBV9 to TRBJ1-4; D possibly corresponds to TRBD1 (6 bases). Deletions cut 3 bases from V and 4 bases from J, with 13 bases between. This CDR3 has 15 amino acids. Germline V gives CDR1 SGDLS, CDR2 YYNGEE. The chain's CDR3 is CASSEGDRFNEKLFF. The CDR3 DNA sequence: TGTGCCAGCAGCGAGGGCGACAGGTTTAATGAAAAACTGTTTTTT.

The V gene is TRBV18, the J gene TRBJ2-1; 7 bases agree with TRBD1. The CDR3 sequence is 14 residues long. V dropped 6 bases and J dropped 14; count of bases not matched to a gene: 16. Germline V gives CDR1 KGHSH, CDR2 LQKENI. The CDR3 DNA follows: TGTGCCAGCTCCCCTCGGGACAGCTCGTTTCAGGAGTTCTTC. Translation: CASSPRDSSFQEFF.

The gene calls are TRBV5-6 and TRBJ2-7; TRBD1 agrees at 9 bases. The CDR3 contains 14 residues. Per the germline V gene, CDR1 is SGHDT and CDR2 is YYEEEE. Trimming took 5 bases from V and 4 from J; bases not matched to a gene: 7. The CDR3 coding sequence is TGTGCCAGCAGGAAACAGGGGGCGGGTTACGAGCAGTACTTC. This sequence encodes CASRKQGAGYEQYF.

V and J are TRBV18 and TRBJ2-7; 8 bases align to TRBD1. Per germline, CDR1 KGHSH and CDR2 LQKENI. V dropped 3 bases and J dropped 2; count of bases not matched to a gene: 6. The CDR3 sequence is 15 residues long. CDR3 DNA sequence: TGTGCCAGCTCACCCGTGACAGGGGTTGCCTACGAGCAGTACTTC. Translating it yields CASSPVTGVAYEQYF.

This clone turned up a few times. The chain recombines TRBV7-8 with TRBJ2-2; D may be TRBD2 (6 bases). CDR3 length equals 15 residues. The germline V and J ends were trimmed by 4 bases and 8 bases, with 17 bases remaining between them. Germline V gene sequence: CDR1 SGHVS, CDR2 FQNEAQ. The CDR3 region has the DNA TGTGCCAGCAGCTCGCGGGACCCCGGTTTGGGGGAGCTGTTTTTT. This gives the protein CASSSRDPGLGELFF. Combining the CDR3 with reference TRBV7-8 and TRBJ2-2 gives the whole variable domain GAGVSQSPRYKVAKRGQDVALRCDPISGHVSLFWYQQALGQGPEFLTYFQNEAQLDKSGLPSDRFFAERPEGSVSTLKIQRTQQEDSAVYLCASSSRDPGLGELFFGEGSRLTVL.

In this sample, this clone turned up once. V gene TRBV15 combines with J gene TRBJ1-2; D unclear. Germline V gene data show CDR1 as LNHNV and CDR2 as YYDKDF (reference sequence). Trimming pared 4 bases from V and 4 bases from J, leaving 13 bases between. There are 14 residues in the CDR3. CDR3 DNA: TGTGCCACCAGCACCCAACAGTCTTCCTATGGCTACACCTTC. As protein: CATSTQQSSYGYTF.

J is TRBJ1-1 and V is TRBV29-1, with D perhaps TRBD1 (5 bases). Trimming stripped 3 bases from V and 12 bases from J, with 17 bases between. The CDR3 is 12 residues long. The germline V gene has CDR1 SQVTM and CDR2 ANQGSEA. The CDR3 sequence: CSVEQGNSRSFF. The CDR3 DNA reads as TGCAGCGTTGAGCAGGGTAATTCTAGGTCTTTCTTT.

The rearrangement links TRBV6-5 to TRBJ2-5; maybe TRBD2 (6 bases). V was shortened by 5 bases and J by 1 base, with 11 bases between the two germline ends. This CDR3 spans 14 amino acids. CDR1 is MNHEY and CDR2 is SVGAGI in the germline V gene. The CDR3 DNA sequence: TGTGCCAGCAGTCCGACTAGAGGCCAAGAGACCCAGTACTTC. It codes for CASSPTRGQETQYF.

The V gene is TRBV5-1, the J gene TRBJ1-1; D not certain. Germline V lookup: CDR1 SGHRS, CDR2 YFSETQ. V lost 2 bases and J lost 0, with 23 bases in between. This CDR3 has 19 residues. CDR3: CASSFMVGGLGSMNTEAFF. CDR3 nucleotide sequence: TGCGCCAGCAGCTTTATGGTAGGCGGCCTAGGATCTATGAACACTGAAGCTTTCTTT.

The chain couples TRBV6-1 to TRBJ1-5, with D hard to call. Trimming left V 4 bases short and J 7 bases short, with 11 bases between. Per the germline V gene, CDR1 is MNHNS and CDR2 is SASEGT. This CDR3 is built from 13 residues. CDR3 sequence reads: CASSGEMIQPQHF. CDR3 in DNA: TGTGCCAGCAGTGGGGAGATGATCCAGCCCCAGCATTTT.